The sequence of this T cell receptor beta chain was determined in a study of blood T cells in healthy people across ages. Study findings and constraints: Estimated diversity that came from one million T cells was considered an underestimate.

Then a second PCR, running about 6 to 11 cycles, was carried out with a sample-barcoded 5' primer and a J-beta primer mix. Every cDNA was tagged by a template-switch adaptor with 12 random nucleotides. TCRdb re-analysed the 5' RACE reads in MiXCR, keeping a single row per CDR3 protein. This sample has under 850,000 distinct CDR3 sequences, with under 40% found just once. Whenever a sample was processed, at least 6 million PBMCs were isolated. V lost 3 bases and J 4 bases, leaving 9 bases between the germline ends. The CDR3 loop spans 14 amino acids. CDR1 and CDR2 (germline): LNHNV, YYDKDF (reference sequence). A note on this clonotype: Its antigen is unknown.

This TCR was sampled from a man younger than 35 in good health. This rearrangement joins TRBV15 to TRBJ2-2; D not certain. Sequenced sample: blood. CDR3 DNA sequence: TGTGCCACCAGCAGGGGTCTGGGCACCGGGGAGCTGTTTTTT. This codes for CATSRGLGTGELFF.